This TCR beta chain was retrieved from a study of T-cell memory formation after mild COVID-19. The 5'RACE method, run with constant-segment primers, produced TCR alpha and TCR beta cDNA libraries (carrying sample barcodes and UMIs). TCRdb re-called the 5' RACE reads through MiXCR, storing one row per CDR3 protein. The sample shows 300,000 to 400,000 distinct CDR3 sequences, approximately 15% of them seen only once. The V segment lost 3 bases and the J segment 9 bases; nucleotides outside the gene matches: 10. Germline loops: CDR1 KGHSH, CDR2 LQKENI. The CDR3 is 14 residues long. This clonotype was sampled from a young man who had mild COVID-19 (a few samples of this study predate the infection). Cell type and time point are not known. The rearrangement uses TRBV18 and TRBJ1-2, with 7 bases aligning to TRBD1. Source material: PBMCs or a T cell subset sorted from them (not recorded which). The CDR3 reads CASSPAEGAVSYTF. Written as DNA, the CDR3 is TGTGCCAGCTCACCGGCCGAGGGGGCCGTAAGCTACACCTTC.